The 25 T cell receptor beta chains listed next were all sequenced from one sample in a study of shared clonotypes between healthy human individuals. The assay was immunoSEQ multiplex PCR, and TCRdb's table has in-frame clones only and misses some. The sample consists of 1.5 million to 2.5 million clones, approximately 94% of them appearing once. The naive CD8 subset, CD45RO-negative cells positively selected for CCR7, excluded terminally differentiated effector memory CD45RA+ cells. Sequenced material: naive CD8+ T cells sorted from blood. These TCRs come from a man between 18 and 29 years old in good health.

This chain links TRBV7-9 with TRBJ2-7; TRBD1 matches 9 bases. The germline V gene has CDR1 SEHNR and CDR2 FQNEAQ (reference sequence). The CDR3 totals 17 residues. The V gene end was trimmed by 2 bases and the J gene end by 2 bases; junction bases not matched to a gene: 10. In nucleotides, the CDR3 is TGTGCCAGCAGCTTAATCCTGAGGGACAGGGACCCCTACGAGCAGTACTTC. Protein sequence: CASSLILRDRDPYEQYF. Using reference TRBV7-9 and TRBJ2-7 for the parts outside the CDR3, the full variable domain is DTGVSQNPRHKITKRGQNVTFRCDPISEHNRLYWYRQTLGQGPEFLTYFQNEAQLEKSRLLSDRFSAERPKGSFSTLEIQRTEQGDSAMYLCASSLILRDRDPYEQYFGPGTRLTVT.

The genes are TRBV6-1 and TRBJ1-6; D uncertain. The CDR3 loop spans 15 amino acids. Per the germline V gene, CDR1 is MNHNS and CDR2 is SASEGT. Trimming left V 6 bases short and J 9 bases short, with 18 bases between. The CDR3 sequence is CASSEPDGSGSPLHF. The CDR3 DNA reads as TGTGCCAGCAGCGAACCGGACGGATCAGGTTCACCCCTCCACTTT.

This clone was counted only a few times. V gene TRBV11-2 combines with J gene TRBJ1-6; possibly TRBD1 for D (6 bases). The CDR3 loop spans 14 amino acids. CDR1 SGHAT and CDR2 FQNNGV come from the germline V gene. The V end was cut by 2 bases, the J end by 7 bases, with 9 bases between. CDR3 DNA: TGTGCCAGCAGCTTATCAGGGGTCAATTCACCCCTCCACTTT. Encoded protein: CASSLSGVNSPLHF.

About this clone: The identical CDR3 is also encoded by other nucleotide sequences in the sample. The V and J genes are TRBV27 and TRBJ1-2; 8 bases fit TRBD1. Germline CDR1 is MNHEY and CDR2 is SMNVEV (reference sequence). The CDR3 length is 14 residues. Trimming cost V 2 bases and J 4 bases; bases outside gene matches: 3. The CDR3: CASSLRQGSYGYTF. The CDR3 DNA is TGTGCCAGCAGTTTACGACAGGGGTCCTATGGCTACACCTTC.

The chain has TRBV27 and TRBJ1-1; a possible D gene is TRBD1 (6 bases). CDR3 length equals 17 residues. The germline gives CDR1 MNHEY, CDR2 SMNVEV (reference sequence). V gave up 4 bases and J gave up 0 bases, with 18 bases separating them. As DNA, the CDR3 is TGTGCCAGCAGTTGGGGAATGGGGGCTAAGATGAACACTGAAGCTTTCTTT. It translates to CASSWGMGAKMNTEAFF.

The CDR3 DNA is TGTGCCAGCATGCTGGGGACAACGAGCACAGATACGCAGTATTTT. Its protein is CASMLGTTSTDTQYF. The chain carries TRBV6-5 and TRBJ2-3; D may be TRBD1 (6 bases). The CDR3 has 15 residues. The V gene's germline CDR1 is MNHEY and CDR2 SVGAGI. V lost 7 bases and J lost 0, with 14 bases in between.

A single count supports this clone. The chain employs TRBV18 and TRBJ2-7; tentative D call: TRBD1 (6 bases). Germline CDR1 and CDR2: KGHSH and LQKENI. CDR3 size: 15 residues. Trimming removed 0 bases from V and 3 bases from J, with 12 bases in between. The CDR3 coding sequence is TGTGCCAGCTCACCACCGTCAGGGGTGGGCTACGAGCAGTACTTC. As protein: CASSPPSGVGYEQYF.

The V and J genes are TRBV5-1 and TRBJ2-3, with D uncertain. V was pared by 0 bases and J by 6 bases, with 11 bases between. The germline CDR1 and CDR2 sequences are SGHRS and YFSETQ. The CDR3 has 14 residues. CDR3 loop: CASSLDVRGDTQYF. CDR3 sequence (DNA): TGCGCCAGCAGCTTGGACGTCAGAGGCGATACGCAGTATTTT.

V and J are TRBV4-1 and TRBJ1-2, with D hard to call. CDR1 and CDR2 from the germline V gene are MGHRA and YSYEKL. V shed 4 bases and J shed 2 bases, with 20 bases lying between them. The CDR3 spans 17 residues. CDR3: CASSPPPTGPLNYGYTF. As DNA, the CDR3 is TGCGCCAGCAGCCCCCCCCCGACGGGTCCCCTCAACTATGGCTACACCTTC.

V gene TRBV7-2 combines with J gene TRBJ2-1; D unresolved. The V gene's germline CDR1 is SGHTA and CDR2 FQGNSA. This CDR3 is 14 amino acids long. Trimming pared 3 bases from V and 8 bases from J, leaving 14 bases between. The CDR3: CASSFEAEGDEQFF. CDR3 nucleotide sequence: TGTGCCAGCAGCTTTGAGGCAGAAGGCGATGAGCAGTTCTTC.

The chain has TRBV11-2 and TRBJ2-2, with D perhaps being TRBD1 or TRBD2 (6 bases each). Per germline, CDR1 SGHAT and CDR2 FQNNGV. This CDR3 spans 17 amino acids. V dropped 7 bases and J dropped 4 bases, with 22 bases sitting between them. The CDR3 region has the DNA TGTGCCAGCACCGAGATGGGGGGCTGGGATAGCACCGGGGAGCTGTTTTTT. Translation gives CASTEMGGWDSTGELFF.

The rearrangement joins TRBV2 to TRBJ1-4; tentatively, D is TRBD1 (5 bases). V was clipped by 6 bases and J by 16 bases, with 18 bases between them. Germline V gene lookup returns CDR1 SNHLY and CDR2 FYNNEI. This CDR3 spans 12 amino acids. The CDR3 reads CASRGGEGPSFF. The DNA for the CDR3 is TGTGCCAGCAGGGGTGGGGAGGGGCCATCGTTTTTT.

J is TRBJ2-1 and V is TRBV2; D might be TRBD2 (5 bases). The CDR3 totals 13 residues. V lost 7 bases and J 8 bases, leaving 15 bases between the germline ends. CDR1 is SNHLY and CDR2 is FYNNEI in the germline V gene. The CDR3 sequence is CASTPVGADEQFF. In DNA form, the CDR3 reads TGTGCCAGCACTCCGGTGGGAGCAGATGAGCAGTTCTTC.

The chain employs TRBV15 and TRBJ2-7, with D possibly TRBD2 on 5 matching bases. This CDR3 has 14 residues. Germline V CDR1 and CDR2: LNHNV, YYDKDF (reference sequence). Deletions cut 2 bases from V and 4 bases from J, with 12 bases between. The CDR3 DNA follows: TGTGCCACCAGCAGACCGCGCGGGTCGTACGAGCAGTACTTC. Its translation is CATSRPRGSYEQYF.

The chain uses TRBV6-6 and TRBJ1-5, with D possibly TRBD1 on 5 matching bases. Germline assignment: CDR1 MNHNY and CDR2 SVGAGI (reference sequence). This CDR3 region has 14 residues. Trimming cost V 6 bases and J 0 bases, with 9 bases left between them. In DNA, the CDR3 is TGTGCCAGCAGGGGGGGACTTAGCAATCAGCCCCAGCATTTT. It codes for CASRGGLSNQPQHF.

This clone appeared once. The V and J genes are TRBV5-4 and TRBJ2-3; D is undetermined. The CDR3 length is 13 residues. The V and J ends lost 2 bases and 4 bases respectively, with 8 bases between them. Germline loops: CDR1 SGHNT, CDR2 YYREEE (reference sequence). CDR3 in amino acids: CASSLREADTQYF. DNA for the CDR3: TGTGCCAGCAGCTTAAGGGAAGCAGATACGCAGTATTTT.

This clone occurred once. The CDR3 sequence is CASSSRVVRDGEETQYF. The CDR3 bases are TGTGCCAGCAGCTCCCGAGTAGTGAGGGATGGGGAAGAGACCCAGTACTTC. The chain is built from TRBV7-9 and TRBJ2-5; weak D call: TRBD2 (5 bases). CDR1 is SEHNR, CDR2 FQNEAQ, per germline (reference sequence). The CDR3 is 17 amino acids. V was cut by 4 bases and J by 3 bases, with 21 bases left in between.

This chain's CDR3 is CATDSTRGAEKLFF. Written as DNA, the CDR3 is TGTGCCACAGACTCGACCCGGGGAGCGGAAAAACTGTTTTTT. The J gene is TRBJ1-4, the V gene TRBV30; no clear D gene. V lost 8 bases and J lost 8, with 21 bases in between. CDR3 length: 14 amino acids. Germline V lookup: CDR1 GTSNPN, CDR2 SVGIG (reference sequence).

The rearrangement joins TRBV27 to TRBJ1-3; D ambiguous. Trimming removed 5 bases at V and 2 bases at J, with 22 bases between. This CDR3 spans 18 amino acids. From germline, CDR1 is MNHEY and CDR2 SMNVEV (reference sequence). DNA of the CDR3: TGTGCCAGCAGTCCCCTAACTCCGGACGGCGCTACTGGAAACACCATATATTTT. Amino acid sequence: CASSPLTPDGATGNTIYF.

The chain joins TRBV5-1 to TRBJ2-1; 12 bases agree with TRBD2. The CDR3 extends over 15 amino acids. After removal of 4 bases from V and 5 bases from J, the junction contained 4 bases not matched to a gene. Germline V CDR1 and CDR2: SGHRS, YFSETQ. The CDR3, as DNA: TGCGCCAGCAGCCCCAGGACTAGCGGGGACAATGAGCAGTTCTTC. It specifies CASSPRTSGDNEQFF. Full variable domain (outside the CDR3, taken from reference TRBV5-1 and TRBJ2-1): KAGVTQTPRYLIKTRGQQVTLSCSPISGHRSVSWYQQTPGQGLQFLFEYFSETQRNKGNFPGRFSGRQFSNSRSEMNVSTLELGDSALYLCASSPRTSGDNEQFFGPGTRLTVL.

This clone was recorded once. The chain has TRBV12-1 and TRBJ2-1; TRBD2, as called in the table, went unchecked against the DNA. TRBV12-1 is a known pseudogene. The CDR3 runs 15 residues. The CDR3 region is CASSSERGSYNEQFF. The CDR3 bases are TGTGCCAGCAGCTCCGAGCGGGGCTCCTACAATGAGCAGTTCTTC.

The chain combines TRBV13 with TRBJ2-7; TRBD1 is a possible D gene (6 bases). This CDR3 spans 18 amino acids. Per germline, CDR1 PRHDT and CDR2 FYEKMQ (reference sequence). Trimming removed 0 bases from V and 2 bases from J, with 20 bases in between. CDR3 DNA sequence: TGTGCCAGCAGCTTAGGCCTTGCATCACAGGGCTTAACCTACGAGCAGTACTTC. It is translated as CASSLGLASQGLTYEQYF.

V gene TRBV19 combines with J gene TRBJ1-5; the D is unclear. The CDR3 is 15 residues long. V shed 3 bases and J shed 3 bases, with 12 bases lying between them. Germline V gene lookup returns CDR1 LNHDA and CDR2 SQIVND (reference sequence). The CDR3 region is CASSIGGQINQPQHF. CDR3 nucleotides: TGTGCCAGTAGTATCGGCGGTCAAATCAATCAGCCCCAGCATTTT.

V gene TRBV5-4 combines with J gene TRBJ2-5; maybe TRBD2 (5 bases). Trimming took 0 bases from V and 9 from J, leaving 9 bases between them. This CDR3 contains 12 residues. Looked up from germline, CDR1 is SGHNT and CDR2 is YYREEE (reference sequence). CDR3 in amino acids: CASSLDGAAQYF. The CDR3 region has the DNA TGTGCCAGCAGCTTGGATGGAGCGGCCCAGTACTTC.

This sequence joins TRBV7-9 and TRBJ2-7; D call uncertain. The CDR3 runs to 13 residues. Germline lookup yields CDR1 SEHNR and CDR2 FQNEAQ (reference sequence). V lost 3 bases, J lost 3 bases, and 9 bases lay in between. Here the CDR3 reads CASSFPEVYEQYF. The CDR3 DNA follows: TGTGCCAGCAGCTTCCCGGAAGTCTACGAGCAGTACTTC.